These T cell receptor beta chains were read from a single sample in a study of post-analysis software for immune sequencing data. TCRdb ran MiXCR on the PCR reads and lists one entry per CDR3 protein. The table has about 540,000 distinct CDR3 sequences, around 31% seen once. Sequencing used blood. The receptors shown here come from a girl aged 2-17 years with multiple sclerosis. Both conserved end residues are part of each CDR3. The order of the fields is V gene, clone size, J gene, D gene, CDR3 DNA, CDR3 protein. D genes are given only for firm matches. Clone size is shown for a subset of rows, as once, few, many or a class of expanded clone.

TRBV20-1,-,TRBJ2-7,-,TGCAGTGCTAGAGATCAGGCGGGGAATCGCTACGAGCAGTACTTC,CSARDQAGNRYEQYF
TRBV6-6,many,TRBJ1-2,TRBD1,TGTGCCAGCAGCCATACTGGACAGGGGGATGGCTACACCTTC,CASSHTGQGDGYTF
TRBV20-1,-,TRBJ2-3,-,TGCAGTGCAACGGGACGGAGCACAGATACGCAGTATTTT,CSATGRSTDTQYF
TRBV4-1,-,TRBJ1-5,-,TGCGCCAGCAGCCAACAGGGGATCATATTTAGCAATCAGCCCCAGCATTTT,CASSQQGIIFSNQPQHF
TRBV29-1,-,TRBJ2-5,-,TGCAGCGTGGATACAGGGACGGAGACCCAGTACTTC,CSVDTGTETQYF
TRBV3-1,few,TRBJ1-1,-,TGTGCCAGCAGCCAAGACGGGACTCTTAAAAACACTGAAGCTTTCTTT,CASSQDGTLKNTEAFF
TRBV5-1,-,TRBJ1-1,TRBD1,TGCGCCAGCAGCGACAGGGATACGGACACTGAAGCTTTCTTT,CASSDRDTDTEAFF
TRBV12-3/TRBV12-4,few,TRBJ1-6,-,TGTGCCAGCAGTTTAGCAGGTGGGAATTCACCCCTCCACTTT,CASSLAGGNSPLHF
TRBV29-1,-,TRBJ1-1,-,TGCAGCGTTGAAGGCGGGGAGAACACTGAAGCTTTCTTT,CSVEGGENTEAFF
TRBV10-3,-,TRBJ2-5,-,TGTGCCATCGGGGGCGACCCGTACCAAGAGTCCCAGTACTTC,CAIGGDPYQESQYF
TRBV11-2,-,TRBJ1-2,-,TGTGCCAGCAGCTTAGCAAGGATGGGCGGCTACACCTTC,CASSLARMGGYTF